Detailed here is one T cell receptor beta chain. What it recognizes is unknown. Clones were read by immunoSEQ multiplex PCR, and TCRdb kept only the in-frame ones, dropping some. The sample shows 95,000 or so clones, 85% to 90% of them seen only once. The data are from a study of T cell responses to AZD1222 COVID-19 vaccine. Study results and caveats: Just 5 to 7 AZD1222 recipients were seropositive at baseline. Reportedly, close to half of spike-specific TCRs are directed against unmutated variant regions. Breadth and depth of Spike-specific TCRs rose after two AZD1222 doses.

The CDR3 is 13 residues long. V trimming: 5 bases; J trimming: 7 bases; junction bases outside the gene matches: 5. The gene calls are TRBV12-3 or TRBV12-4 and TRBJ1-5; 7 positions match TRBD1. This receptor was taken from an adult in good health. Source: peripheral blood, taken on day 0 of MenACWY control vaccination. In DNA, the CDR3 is TGTGCCAGCAGTCAGGACAGGAAACAGCCCCAGCATTTT. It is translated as CASSQDRKQPQHF.